The 27 T cell receptor beta chains in this list originate from one sample, sequenced in a study of regulatory T cells in long-lasting Graves disease. Arm-PCR of CDR3 regions and iRepertoire HTBI primers were used to build TCR beta libraries. TCRdb fed the multiplex PCR reads into MiXCR, producing one record per CDR3 protein. The profile shows some 220,000 distinct CDR3 sequences, about 19% of them singletons. Time point: newly diagnosed GD, antithyroid drugs for less than 3 months. From RNA extracted from PBMCs, the TCR library was made. Another study also made use of these data, one on T cells in Graves' hyperthyroidism and ophthalmopathy.

This specimen consisted of peripheral blood mononuclear cells (PBMCs), obtained at new diagnosis, from a patient treated with antithyroid drugs. The receptors were sampled from a woman aged 30 to 39 with Graves disease.

The sample holds many counts of this clonotype. The chain recombines TRBV6-1 with TRBJ1-4, with D hard to call. Germline assignment: CDR1 MNHNS and CDR2 SASEGT. The CDR3 has 17 amino acids. Trimming took 1 base from V and 8 from J, leaving 20 bases between them. The CDR3 DNA reads as TGTGCCAGCAGTGAAGTTAGGGAGTGGGGTCTACGCGAAAAACTGTTTTTT. Translated: CASSEVREWGLREKLFF.

The table lists this clonotype with many counts. The gene calls are TRBV3-1 and TRBJ2-1; 7 bases map to TRBD1. CDR3 length: 18 amino acids. CDR1 is LGHDT and CDR2 is YNNKEL in the germline V gene (reference sequence). Germline trimming cut 1 base from V and 0 bases from J; bases unmatched to any gene: 9. This CDR3 reads CASSQALLQGISYNEQFF. CDR3 sequence (DNA): TGTGCCAGCAGCCAAGCCCTGCTACAGGGGATCTCCTACAATGAGCAGTTCTTC.

This clonotype was detected ten times or more. The chain employs TRBV28 and TRBJ1-4; TRBD1 is a possible D gene (5 bases). There are 14 residues in the CDR3. Trimming removed 5 bases at V and 10 bases at J, with 17 bases between. The germline V gene encodes CDR1 MDHEN and CDR2 SYDVKM. CDR3 DNA: TGTGCCAGCAGTCCGCAGGGACCTCTTGGAAAACTGTTTTTT. Translating gives CASSPQGPLGKLFF.

In this sample, this clonotype turned up a few times. The chain joins TRBV20-1 to TRBJ2-7; 10 positions agree with TRBD2. Per germline, CDR1 DFQATT and CDR2 SNEGSKA (reference sequence). The CDR3 consists of 17 residues. V shed 1 base, J shed 6 bases, and the junction held 15 bases outside the gene matches. The CDR3 sequence: CSARGPSGSYDYGEQYF. CDR3 sequence (DNA): TGCAGTGCTAGAGGGCCTAGCGGGAGTTACGACTACGGCGAGCAGTACTTC.

The CDR3 reads CASSLLPSNYGYTF. CDR3 DNA sequence: TGTGCCAGCAGTTTATTGCCGTCTAACTATGGCTACACCTTC. V usage is TRBV28 and J usage is TRBJ1-2; D is unresolved. From germline, CDR1 is MDHEN and CDR2 SYDVKM. The CDR3 contains 14 residues. Trimming pared 1 base from V and 0 bases from J, leaving 6 bases between.

This clonotype was detected ten times or more. This chain uses TRBV2 with TRBJ2-3, with D tentatively TRBD1 (5 bases). Between the trimmed V and J ends, which lost 2 bases and 7 bases, there was a span of 16 bases. Germline lookup yields CDR1 SNHLY and CDR2 FYNNEI. The CDR3 is 15 residues long. CDR3 nucleotides: TGTGCCAGCAGTGAATCGTCAGGGTTTGACAATACGCAGTATTTT. This codes for CASSESSGFDNTQYF. The whole variable domain, filled in from reference TRBV2 and TRBJ2-3, reads EPEVTQTPSHQVTQMGQEVILRCVPISNHLYFYWYRQILGQKVEFLVSFYNNEISEKSEIFDDQFSVERPDGSNFTLKIRSTKLEDSAMYFCASSESSGFDNTQYFGPGTRLTVL.

This clonotype has ten or more counts. The DNA of the CDR3 is TGTGCCAGCAGCCCCGAGGGGGTGGCCTACGAGCAGTACTTC. Translating gives CASSPEGVAYEQYF. The genes are TRBV7-6 and TRBJ2-7; D may be TRBD1 (6 bases). Between the trimmed V and J ends, which lost 5 bases and 2 bases, there was a span of 13 bases. CDR1 is SGHVS and CDR2 is FNYEAQ in the germline V gene. This CDR3 has 14 residues.

As to this clonotype: Given a much more abundant clone one base away, this may be a read error. The rearrangement links TRBV6-2 or TRBV6-3 to TRBJ2-1; D may be TRBD2 (6 bases). Per the germline V gene, CDR1 is MNHEY and CDR2 is SVGEGT. The CDR3 totals 17 residues. In nucleotides, the CDR3 is TGTGCCAGCAGTTACTCCCTCGTTAGCGGACCTTACAATGAGCAGTCCTTC. Protein sequence: CASSYSLVSGPYNEQSF.

At least ten counts were recorded for this clonotype. J is TRBJ2-1 and V is TRBV19, with 12 bases lining up with TRBD2. CDR1 and CDR2 from the germline V gene are LNHDA and SQIVND (reference sequence). Losses at the gene ends were 5 bases for V and 1 base for J; bases not matched to a gene: 3. The CDR3 runs 16 residues. CDR3 DNA sequence: TGTGCCAGTAGTCGACTAGCGGGAGCTTCCTACAATGAGCAGTTCTTC. Protein product: CASSRLAGASYNEQFF.

This clonotype has at least ten counts. CDR3 residues: CASSYRADRASSYTEAFF. CDR3 bases: TGTGCCAGCAGTTACCGGGCCGACAGGGCGTCCTCCTACACTGAAGCTTTCTTT. The gene calls are TRBV6-4 and TRBJ1-1; 7 bases fit TRBD1. CDR3 length: 18 residues. V was clipped by 5 bases and J by 3 bases; unmatched bases: 18. Germline V CDR1 and CDR2: MRHNA, SNTAGT.

A few counts support this clonotype. The chain carries TRBV4-1 and TRBJ2-3, with TRBD2 matching 9 bases. The ends lost 4 bases at V and 1 base at J; junction bases unmatched: 6. From germline, CDR1 is MGHRA and CDR2 YSYEKL. This CDR3 has 16 amino acids. The CDR3 region is CASSRLVAGGTDTQYF. As DNA, the CDR3 is TGCGCCAGCAGCCGCCTAGTAGCGGGGGGCACAGATACGCAGTATTTT.

This clonotype came up many times. The rearrangement links TRBV7-2 to TRBJ1-4, with D unclear. Germline values: CDR1 SGHTA, CDR2 FQGNSA. The CDR3 spans 14 residues. The V end lost 7 bases, the J end lost 2 bases, and 11 bases lay between the germline ends. The CDR3 sequence: CASKLGLTNEKLFF. CDR3 nucleotide sequence: TGTGCCAGCAAATTGGGTTTGACTAATGAAAAACTGTTTTTT.

The V call is TRBV28, the J call TRBJ2-1, with 9 bases identical to TRBD2. CDR3 length: 17 amino acids. CDR1 MDHEN and CDR2 SYDVKM come from the germline V gene. J was trimmed by 2 bases and V by 2 bases; bases with no gene match: 7. The chain's CDR3 is CASSLLAGKVPYNEQFF. CDR3 coding DNA: TGTGCCAGCAGTTTACTAGCGGGAAAGGTTCCCTACAATGAGCAGTTCTTC.

At least ten counts were recorded for this clonotype. The CDR3 bases are TGTGCCAGCAGTCTGACACCTTACGAGCAGTACTTC. Encoded protein: CASSLTPYEQYF. The chain recombines TRBV2 with TRBJ2-7, with D uncertain. Germline V gene sequence: CDR1 SNHLY, CDR2 FYNNEI. The CDR3 is 12 residues long. The V end lost 5 bases, the J end lost 4 bases, and 9 bases lay between the germline ends.

This clonotype was seen repeatedly, ten times or more. The chain combines TRBV27 with TRBJ2-1; 12 bases are a match to TRBD2. The CDR3 has 17 residues. V dropped 4 bases and J dropped 7; count of bases not matched to a gene: 11. Germline CDR1 is MNHEY and CDR2 is SMNVEV (reference sequence). This chain's CDR3 is CASSSRLAGATGNEQFF. CDR3 DNA: TGTGCCAGCAGTTCCCGACTAGCGGGAGCCACCGGAAATGAGCAGTTCTTC.

CDR3 nucleotide sequence: TGCAGTGCTAAGGGACTAGCGGGAGATCGAGATACGCAGTATTTT. This codes for CSAKGLAGDRDTQYF. V usage is TRBV20-1 and J usage is TRBJ2-3, with 14 positions matching TRBD2. J gave up 5 bases and V 4 bases, and 5 bases lay outside the gene matches. The length of the CDR3 is 15 residues. Germline CDR1 and CDR2: DFQATT and SNEGSKA (reference sequence).

Many counts were recorded for this clonotype. This chain links TRBV18 with TRBJ2-1; D unresolved. This CDR3 has 15 residues. The V end lost 2 bases, the J end lost 4 bases, and 12 bases lay between the germline ends. Germline V gene lookup returns CDR1 KGHSH and CDR2 LQKENI. CDR3 sequence (DNA): TGTGCCAGCTCACCAGGCCCTAGACCGTACAATGAGCAGTTCTTC. It encodes CASSPGPRPYNEQFF.

The V gene is TRBV7-2, the J gene TRBJ2-1; D may be TRBD1 (6 bases). V was cut by 1 base and J by 8 bases, with 15 bases left in between. This CDR3 region has 15 residues. Germline CDR1 is SGHTA and CDR2 is FQGNSA. CDR3 in amino acids: CASSLGGPPSYEQFF. CDR3 in DNA: TGTGCCAGCAGCTTAGGGGGGCCACCCAGCTATGAGCAGTTCTTC. The entire variable domain, with the rest obtained from reference TRBV7-2 and TRBJ2-1, is as follows: GAGVSQSPSNKVTEKGKDVELRCDPISGHTALYWYRQSLGQGLEFLIYFQGNSAPDKSGLPSDRFSAERTGGSVSTLTIQRTQQEDSAVYLCASSLGGPPSYEQFFGPGTRLTVL.

This clonotype was seen repeatedly, ten times or more. This sequence joins TRBV28 and TRBJ2-7; no clear D. This CDR3 spans 12 amino acids. The V end was cut by 8 bases, the J end by 1 base, with 9 bases between. Germline values: CDR1 MDHEN, CDR2 SYDVKM. CDR3 sequence (DNA): TGTGCCAGCCGTGTGGGATCCTACGAGCAGTACTTC. It yields the protein CASRVGSYEQYF.

This clonotype was detected ten times or more. This chain joins TRBV10-3 and TRBJ2-3, with 7 bases aligning to TRBD2. Trimming at V came to 6 bases and at J to 1 base, leaving 4 bases not matched to a gene. Germline values: CDR1 ENHRY, CDR2 SYGVKD. The CDR3 is 14 amino acids. The CDR3 region is CAIRAAGGTDTQYF. In nucleotides, the CDR3 is TGTGCCATCAGGGCGGCGGGGGGCACAGATACGCAGTATTTT.

This clonotype was picked up many times. The chain recombines TRBV29-1 with TRBJ2-7, with a possible D match to TRBD2 (6 bases). The CDR3 loop spans 11 amino acids. Germline V CDR1 and CDR2: SQVTM, ANQGSEA. V lost 7 bases to trimming and J lost 5 bases, with 12 bases between them. CDR3 in DNA: TGCAGCGCGAGACTAGAGAACGAGCAGTACTTC. Translation: CSARLENEQYF.

The chain employs TRBV24-1 and TRBJ2-3; TRBD2 is a possible D gene (5 bases). CDR1 and CDR2 from the germline V gene are KGHDR and SFDVKD. Between the trimmed V and J ends, which lost 4 bases and 0 bases, there was a span of 7 bases. The CDR3 consists of 14 residues. The CDR3 loop is CATSEAASTDTQYF. CDR3 DNA: TGTGCCACCAGTGAAGCGGCTAGCACAGATACGCAGTATTTT.

This clonotype has only a few counts. The V call is TRBV7-2, the J call TRBJ2-1; TRBD2 matches at 7 bases. Trimming cost V 5 bases and J 4 bases; bases outside gene matches: 11. The CDR3 covers 16 residues. Germline V lookup: CDR1 SGHTA, CDR2 FQGNSA. The CDR3 region is CASSPGGLAVYNEQFF. Written as DNA, the CDR3 is TGTGCCAGCAGCCCCGGAGGCCTAGCGGTTTACAATGAGCAGTTCTTC.

This clonotype was recorded at least ten times. The gene calls are TRBV20-1 and TRBJ1-6; weak D call: TRBD1 (6 bases). V lost 1 base, J lost 10 bases, and 17 bases lay in between. There are 15 residues in the CDR3. Germline V gene lookup returns CDR1 DFQATT and CDR2 SNEGSKA (reference sequence). CDR3 residues: CSARGDRHPWSPLHF. The CDR3 DNA sequence: TGCAGTGCTAGAGGTGACAGGCACCCATGGTCACCCCTCCACTTT.

The sample holds many counts of this clonotype. This chain's CDR3 is CATSREKVPGEKLFF. The CDR3 DNA follows: TGTGCCACCAGCAGAGAAAAGGTTCCTGGGGAAAAACTGTTTTTT. The chain has TRBV15 and TRBJ1-4; D uncertain. The CDR3 is made up of 15 amino acids. Germline-derived CDR1 and CDR2 are LNHNV and YYDKDF (reference sequence). V was cut by 0 bases and J by 8 bases, with 13 bases left in between.

This clonotype was counted many times. This chain links TRBV6-1 with TRBJ1-5; 7 bases agree with TRBD1. Germline V gene data show CDR1 as MNHNS and CDR2 as SASEGT. The CDR3 contains 15 residues. Trimming cost V 4 bases and J 2 bases; bases outside gene matches: 5. Written as DNA, the CDR3 is TGTGCCAGCAGTGCTAGACAGGGAGGCAATCAGCCCCAGCATTTT. Translation gives CASSARQGGNQPQHF.

The table lists this clonotype with many counts. The chain is built from TRBV4-1 and TRBJ1-5, with 7 bases matching TRBD1. After removal of 0 bases from V and 4 bases from J, the junction contained 3 bases not matched to a gene. CDR3 length equals 15 residues. Germline lookup yields CDR1 MGHRA and CDR2 YSYEKL. The CDR3 loop is CASSQEWDRNQPQHF. CDR3 DNA sequence: TGCGCCAGCAGCCAAGAATGGGACAGAAATCAGCCCCAGCATTTT.